Listed here are 26 T cell receptor beta chains from one sample, sequenced in a study of T cells in Graves' hyperthyroidism and ophthalmopathy. The investigators amplified TCR beta CDR3 regions from RNA transcripts. Researchers ran a first-round RT-PCR on the TCR CDR3 using the HTBI primer set. TCRdb passed the multiplex PCR reads through MiXCR, listing each CDR3 protein once. The sample has hundreds of thousands of distinct CDR3 sequences; roughly 14% are singletons. Source material: blood. The receptor set was obtained from a woman under 30 with Graves' hyperthyroidism.

This clonotype was recorded many times. V and J are TRBV12-3 or TRBV12-4 and TRBJ2-3; unclear D gene. With 2 bases removed from V and 0 bases from J, the gap between germline ends came to 9 bases. This CDR3 is 15 amino acids long. The CDR3 sequence: CASSLQVRSTDTQYF. The CDR3 DNA reads TGTGCCAGCAGTTTACAGGTCCGAAGCACAGATACGCAGTATTTT.

This chain's CDR3 is CASSLWVNNEQFF. CDR3 DNA: TGTGCCAGCAGCTTGTGGGTCAACAATGAGCAGTTCTTC. The chain carries TRBV5-5 and TRBJ2-1; D ambiguous. The germline gives CDR1 SGHKS, CDR2 YYEKEE (reference sequence). V lost 1 base and J 5 bases, leaving 7 bases between the germline ends. This CDR3 has 13 residues.

The chain couples TRBV7-9 to TRBJ2-2; tentative D call: TRBD2 (7 bases). The CDR3 extends over 16 amino acids. Looked up from germline, CDR1 is SEHNR and CDR2 is FQNEAQ (reference sequence). The germline V and J ends were trimmed by 9 bases and 5 bases, with 22 bases remaining between them. CDR3 coding DNA: TGTGCCAGAGACGTACGGGGGGCTGCGCGTACCGGGGAGCTGTTTTTT. This sequence encodes CARDVRGAARTGELFF.

This clonotype was seen at least ten times. The chain uses TRBV3-1 and TRBJ2-1; TRBD2 matches 10 bases. V shed 4 bases, J shed 6 bases, and the junction held 12 bases outside the gene matches. This CDR3 comprises 17 residues. CDR1 LGHDT and CDR2 YNNKEL come from the germline V gene (reference sequence). CDR3 protein: CASSPSRPSGRGNEQFF. DNA for the CDR3: TGTGCCAGCAGCCCGTCAAGACCTAGCGGGAGAGGCAATGAGCAGTTCTTC.

The chain uses TRBV6-2 or TRBV6-3 and TRBJ1-6; the D gene is possibly TRBD1 (5 bases). CDR3 length: 15 amino acids. The germline V gene encodes CDR1 MNHEY and CDR2 SVGEGT. Trimming removed 10 bases from V and 7 bases from J, with 20 bases in between. CDR3 loop: CATTLLRQRNSPLHF. The DNA for the CDR3 is TGTGCCACAACCCTGTTGCGACAGCGAAATTCACCCCTCCACTTT.

The sample holds a few counts of this clonotype. The V gene is TRBV18, the J gene TRBJ1-2; tentative D call: TRBD1 (5 bases). V lost 6 bases to trimming and J lost 4 bases, with 27 bases between them. Germline V lookup: CDR1 KGHSH, CDR2 LQKENI. The CDR3 covers 18 residues. CDR3 amino acids: CASSQGGAQRQRSYGYTF. In nucleotides, the CDR3 is TGTGCCAGCTCTCAAGGAGGGGCCCAGAGACAGCGGAGCTATGGCTACACCTTC.

With respect to this clonotype: At one boundary the junction diverges from the germline segment, which might be a read error. The rearrangement joins TRBV6-1 to TRBJ1-4, with D possibly being TRBD1 (5 bases). The CDR3 totals 14 residues. Germline CDR1 MNHNS, CDR2 SASEGT. CDR3 DNA: TGTGCCAGCAGGGACACAGCAACTAATGAAAAACTGCTTTTT. Encoded protein: CASRDTATNEKLLF.

There are many counts of this clonotype. The J gene is TRBJ1-1, the V gene TRBV9; TRBD1 matches 7 bases. This CDR3 is built from 13 residues. The germline gives CDR1 SGDLS, CDR2 YYNGEE. After removal of 4 bases from V and 7 bases from J, the junction contained 7 bases not matched to a gene. CDR3 bases: TGTGCCAGCAGCCAAGGGACAGCCCGTGAAGCTTTCTTT. Its protein product is CASSQGTAREAFF.

This clonotype was picked up many times. The chain employs TRBV10-2 and TRBJ1-1, with D maybe TRBD1 (5 bases). CDR1 WSHSY and CDR2 SAAADI come from the germline V gene. V was pared by 6 bases and J by 6 bases, with 14 bases between. The CDR3 covers 13 residues. In DNA form, the CDR3 reads TGCGCCAGCAGCCGGGACCGGAGGGCTGAAGCTTTCTTT. Translation gives CASSRDRRAEAFF.

V is TRBV6-1 and J is TRBJ2-7, with TRBD2 matching 7 bases. Trimming took 7 bases from V and 3 from J; bases not matched to a gene: 18. The CDR3 is 17 amino acids. Germline-derived CDR1 and CDR2 are MNHNS and SASEGT. The CDR3: CASTPPGRSKRGYEQYF. As DNA, the CDR3 is TGTGCCAGCACTCCCCCCGGCCGCAGTAAGCGGGGCTACGAGCAGTACTTC.

This clonotype has only a few counts. The gene calls are TRBV11-2 and TRBJ2-2; no clear D. The V gene lost 3 bases and the J gene lost 1 base, with 15 bases spanning the gap. CDR3 length: 17 amino acids. Germline CDR1 and CDR2: SGHAT and FQNNGV. CDR3 protein: CASSLRQGSLNTGELFF. Written as DNA, the CDR3 is TGTGCCAGCAGCTTGAGGCAAGGGTCGCTGAACACCGGGGAGCTGTTTTTT. Full variable domain (outside the CDR3, taken from reference TRBV11-2 and TRBJ2-2): EAGVAQSPRYKIIEKRQSVAFWCNPISGHATLYWYQQILGQGPKLLIQFQNNGVVDDSQLPKDRFSAERLKGVDSTLKIQPAKLEDSAVYLCASSLRQGSLNTGELFFGEGSRLTVL.

This clonotype has ten or more counts. V is TRBV7-8 and J is TRBJ1-1; the match to TRBD1 covers 7 bases. Germline V CDR1 and CDR2: SGHVS, FQNEAQ. The CDR3 spans 18 residues. Trimming cost V 4 bases and J 0 bases; bases outside gene matches: 14. This chain's CDR3 is CASSSSPSRGGVNTEAFF. The CDR3 DNA reads TGTGCCAGCAGCTCCAGTCCGTCCAGAGGGGGCGTGAACACTGAAGCTTTCTTT.

The chain has TRBV5-1 and TRBJ2-7, with a weak D call TRBD2 (6 bases). Germline-derived CDR1 and CDR2 are SGHRS and YFSETQ. This CDR3 spans 14 amino acids. The ends were cut back, 5 bases at V and 4 bases at J, with 16 bases in the middle. The CDR3 DNA follows: TGCGCCAGCAGGGAACCGGGACTGCAATACGAGCAGTACTTC. Translation gives CASREPGLQYEQYF.

This sequence joins TRBV7-9 and TRBJ1-1, with a tentative D call TRBD1 (6 bases). Germline V gene lookup returns CDR1 SEHNR and CDR2 FQNEAQ (reference sequence). Trimming cost V 3 bases and J 6 bases, with 17 bases left between them. The CDR3 is 15 amino acids. CDR3 in DNA: TGTGCCAGCAGCTTCCTGGGACAAAAAGACGCTGAAGCTTTCTTT. It codes for CASSFLGQKDAEAFF. The whole variable domain, filled in from reference TRBV7-9 and TRBJ1-1, reads DTGVSQNPRHKITKRGQNVTFRCDPISEHNRLYWYRQTLGQGPEFLTYFQNEAQLEKSRLLSDRFSAERPKGSFSTLEIQRTEQGDSAMYLCASSFLGQKDAEAFFGQGTRLTVV.

In this sample, this clonotype turned up a few times. An end of the junction does not agree with germline; a read error may underlie this. The chain has TRBV6-9 and TRBJ2-1; 10 bases agree with TRBD1. The germline V gene encodes CDR1 MNHGY and CDR2 SVAAGI. The CDR3 runs 17 residues. CDR3 nucleotides: TGTGCCAGCAGTTCTTGGACAGGGGGAAGCTCCTGCAATGAGCAGTTCTTC. Translating it yields CASSSWTGGSSCNEQFF.

This clonotype was seen repeatedly, ten times or more. The V and J genes are TRBV2 and TRBJ1-2; TRBD1 matches at 10 bases. Germline lookup yields CDR1 SNHLY and CDR2 FYNNEI. The trim removed 6 bases at V and 2 bases at J, leaving 6 bases unmatched. CDR3 size: 15 residues. CDR3 in amino acids: CASSGSTGGNYGYTF. The CDR3, as DNA: TGTGCCAGCAGCGGATCGACAGGGGGCAACTATGGCTACACCTTC.

The chain recombines TRBV4-3 with TRBJ2-7; D not resolved. There are 15 residues in the CDR3. V gave up 0 bases and J gave up 0 bases, with 9 bases separating them. From germline, CDR1 is LGHNA and CDR2 YSLEER. The CDR3 DNA reads TGCGCCAGCAGCCAAGAAAGATCCTTCTCCTACGAGCAGTACTTC. Residues: CASSQERSFSYEQYF.

This clonotype turned up a few times. In nucleotides, the CDR3 is TGTGCCAGCAGTGGCCACAGGGGCGGCACAGATACGCAGTATTTT. Protein: CASSGHRGGTDTQYF. The V call is TRBV25-1, the J call TRBJ2-3, with 7 bases identical to TRBD1. CDR3 length: 15 residues. The trim removed 4 bases at V and 1 base at J, leaving 5 bases unmatched. Looked up from germline, CDR1 is MGHDK and CDR2 is SYGVNS.

This clonotype showed up many times. The chain employs TRBV27 and TRBJ1-6; a weak D match, TRBD1 (6 bases). Between the trimmed V and J ends, which lost 5 bases and 9 bases, there was a span of 20 bases. The CDR3 is 16 amino acids. CDR1 MNHEY and CDR2 SMNVEV come from the germline V gene (reference sequence). CDR3 loop: CASSATRGGAGSPLHF. CDR3 in DNA: TGTGCCAGCAGTGCCACCCGGGGGGGGGCTGGTTCACCCCTCCACTTT.

This clonotype has only a few counts. The DNA for the CDR3 is TGTGCCAGCAGCTCGCCCACAGACCATAACTATGGCTACACCTTC. Encoded protein: CASSSPTDHNYGYTF. The J gene is TRBJ1-2, the V gene TRBV5-6; D gene uncertain. Germline CDR1 is SGHDT and CDR2 is YYEEEE. The CDR3 has 15 residues. Trimming shortened V by 3 bases and J by 1 base, and 13 bases separated the two germline ends.

V gene TRBV20-1 combines with J gene TRBJ1-5, with D uncertain. Germline V gene lookup returns CDR1 DFQATT and CDR2 SNEGSKA (reference sequence). The V and J ends lost 3 bases and 0 bases respectively, with 15 bases between them. The CDR3 is 16 amino acids. CDR3: CSASSLGIYSNQPQHF. CDR3 nucleotide sequence: TGCAGTGCTAGCAGTTTGGGGATTTATAGCAATCAGCCCCAGCATTTT.

This clonotype was seen repeatedly, ten times or more. This chain connects TRBV7-9 to TRBJ2-7; D possibly matches TRBD1 or TRBD2 (5 bases each). CDR1 and CDR2 (germline): SEHNR, FQNEAQ (reference sequence). V lost 4 bases and J lost 5, with 15 bases in between. CDR3 size: 14 residues. The CDR3 sequence: CASSSWMGVDEQYF. The CDR3 region has the DNA TGTGCCAGCAGCTCCTGGATGGGGGTAGACGAGCAGTACTTC.

This clonotype was detected many times. The chain carries TRBV6-5 and TRBJ2-5; D might be TRBD1 or TRBD2, each matching 6 bases. This CDR3 contains 17 residues. The ends were cut back, 1 base at V and 1 base at J, with 16 bases in the middle. Germline values: CDR1 MNHEY, CDR2 SVGAGI. The CDR3 bases are TGTGCCAGCAGTTACTTTCCACCGGGGGCGGTCCAAGAGACCCAGTACTTC. Translating it yields CASSYFPPGAVQETQYF.

This clonotype showed up many times. The V call is TRBV11-2, the J call TRBJ2-5, with a tentative D call TRBD2 (6 bases). Germline V gives CDR1 SGHAT, CDR2 FQNNGV. Trimming shortened V by 8 bases and J by 0 bases, and 10 bases separated the two germline ends. This CDR3 comprises 13 residues. The CDR3 DNA sequence: TGTGCCAGCGGGAGGAGTTACCAAGAGACCCAGTACTTC. It codes for CASGRSYQETQYF.

The chain has TRBV14 and TRBJ1-6, with 7 bases that match TRBD1. This CDR3 is 13 amino acids long. The germline V gene has CDR1 SGHDN and CDR2 FVKESK. J gave up 9 bases and V 4 bases, and 3 bases lay outside the gene matches. The CDR3 DNA reads as TGTGCCAGCAGCCGACAGGGAGGTTCACCCCTCCACTTT. This codes for CASSRQGGSPLHF.

This clonotype has at least ten counts. The rearrangement uses TRBV7-3 and TRBJ2-2; 8 nucleotides match TRBD2. J was trimmed by 7 bases and V by 2 bases; bases with no gene match: 6. Germline CDR1 SGHTA, CDR2 FQGTGA. The CDR3 extends over 15 amino acids. The CDR3 sequence is CASSLRREVNGELFF. DNA of the CDR3: TGTGCCAGCAGCTTACGGCGGGAGGTGAACGGGGAGCTGTTTTTT.